This record concerns one TCR beta chain sequence. As processed by the authors: Amplification with reference gene primers provided the estimates of nucleated cell counts. TCRdb's table, derived via immunoSEQ multiplex PCR, lists solely in-frame clones and lacks some. D and trimming come from the DNA, and the V and J calls and clone size come from that table. The sample has 250,000 to 300,000 clones; 65% to 85% are singletons. The data stem from a study of blood T cell repertoires in COVID-19. Study-wide context: Samples came from the United States, Italy and Spain, spanning acute and convalescent COVID-19. PBMCs, B-cell-depleted T cells, or T cells were the source of the cDNA or gDNA that made up the material.

Germline trimming cut 3 bases from V and 10 bases from J; bases unmatched to any gene: 14. CDR3 size: 16 residues. Germline V gene lookup returns CDR1 GTSNPN and CDR2 SVGIG (reference sequence). The chain is built from TRBV30 and TRBJ1-6; TRBD1 agrees at 8 bases. This clonotype was sampled from a man aged 80 or over with acute or convalescent COVID-19. Sequencing was performed on peripheral blood. The CDR3: CAWRQGGAALRSPLHF. DNA of the CDR3: TGTGCCTGGAGACAGGGGGGGGCCGCTTTAAGGTCACCCCTCCACTTT.